The 27 T cell receptor beta chains presented below share a single source sample, sequenced in a study of T-cell memory formation after mild COVID-19. TCRdb reprocessed the 5' RACE reads via MiXCR and lists one record per CDR3 protein. The sample holds 450,000 or so distinct CDR3 sequences; 15% to 20% are singletons and the top ten take roughly 8.4%. Sequencing was carried out using PBMCs or a T cell subset sorted from them (not recorded which). These TCRs come from an adult woman who had mild COVID-19 (a few samples of this study predate the infection). Cell type and time point are not known.

V gene TRBV7-2 combines with J gene TRBJ2-1; 10 nucleotides align to TRBD2. The CDR3 has 16 residues. V trimming: 3 bases; J trimming: 9 bases; junction bases outside the gene matches: 11. Germline-derived CDR1 and CDR2 are SGHTA and FQGNSA. In DNA form, the CDR3 reads TGTGCCAGCAGCTTCGGACTAGCGGTTCCTGCGGTTGAGCAGTTCTTC. It translates to CASSFGLAVPAVEQFF. The full variable domain, completed using reference TRBV7-2 and TRBJ2-1, is GAGVSQSPSNKVTEKGKDVELRCDPISGHTALYWYRQSLGQGLEFLIYFQGNSAPDKSGLPSDRFSAERTGGSVSTLTIQRTQQEDSAVYLCASSFGLAVPAVEQFFGPGTRLTVL.

This clonotype came up a few times. The chain has TRBV5-1 and TRBJ1-1, with unresolved D. There are 16 residues in the CDR3. Trimming pared 1 base from V and 1 base from J, leaving 14 bases between. From germline, CDR1 is SGHRS and CDR2 YFSETQ. For the CDR3, the DNA is TGCGCCAGCAGCTTGCAGCCTCAGCCGGCGAACACTGAAGCTTTCTTT. This translates into CASSLQPQPANTEAFF.

The table lists this clonotype with a few counts. The J gene is TRBJ2-1, the V gene TRBV7-9; D gene unclear. Trimming pared 1 base from V and 8 bases from J, leaving 6 bases between. This CDR3 has 12 residues. CDR1 is SEHNR and CDR2 is FQNEAQ in the germline V gene (reference sequence). The CDR3 region is CASSLGEYEQFF. CDR3 coding DNA: TGTGCCAGCAGCTTAGGAGAGTATGAGCAGTTCTTC.

This clonotype was observed a handful of times. This chain joins TRBV12-3 or TRBV12-4 and TRBJ2-2; D gene uncertain. V lost 6 bases and J 7 bases, leaving 3 bases between the germline ends. The CDR3 covers 10 residues. The CDR3, as DNA: TGTGCCAGCAGCGGCGGGGAGCTGTTTTTT. Protein: CASSGGELFF.

The chain is built from TRBV7-9 and TRBJ1-3, with 9 bases aligning to TRBD1. Per the germline V gene, CDR1 is SEHNR and CDR2 is FQNEAQ (reference sequence). The CDR3 length is 15 residues. V lost 5 bases to trimming and J lost 1 base; unmatched junction nucleotides: 3. The chain's CDR3 is CASSRDRASGNTIYF. The DNA for the CDR3 is TGTGCCAGCAGCCGGGACAGGGCATCTGGAAACACCATATATTTT.

The chain joins TRBV30 to TRBJ2-4; 9 bases align to TRBD2. Germline loops: CDR1 GTSNPN, CDR2 SVGIG (reference sequence). V was clipped by 2 bases and J by 6 bases; unmatched bases: 2. The CDR3 consists of 13 residues. The CDR3 spells CAWSLAGVNIQYF. The CDR3 DNA is TGTGCCTGGAGTTTAGCGGGAGTAAACATTCAGTACTTC.

In the case of this clonotype: Relative to the germline gene, one junction end is altered; a read error may explain this. The V call is TRBV12-5, the J call TRBJ1-5, with D hard to call. CDR1 and CDR2 from the germline V gene are LGHNT and FRNRAP. The CDR3 extends over 17 amino acids. The CDR3 bases are TGTGCTAGTGGTCCAGACCCTACAGTCTATAGCAATCAGCCACAGCATTTT. This translates into CASGPDPTVYSNQPQHF. Filled out from reference TRBV12-5 and TRBJ1-5, the complete variable domain reads DARVTQTPRHKVTEMGQEVTMRCQPILGHNTVFWYRQTMMQGLELLAYFRNRAPLDDSGMPKDRFSAEMPDATLATLKIQPSEPRDSAVYFCASGPDPTVYSNQPQHFGDGTRLSIL.

This clonotype was recorded a few times. CDR3 protein: CASRTLWGPSTDTQYF. Here the CDR3 DNA reads TGTGCCAGCAGGACCCTCTGGGGGCCTAGCACAGATACGCAGTATTTT. This rearrangement joins TRBV2 to TRBJ2-3; a possible D gene is TRBD1 (6 bases). Germline V gene sequence: CDR1 SNHLY, CDR2 FYNNEI. V was pared by 6 bases and J by 0 bases, with 16 bases between. The length of the CDR3 is 16 residues.

In DNA form, the CDR3 reads TGTGCCAGCAGCGTTGGACAGGGCAGGAACTATGGCTACACCTTC. Amino acids: CASSVGQGRNYGYTF. The chain couples TRBV9 to TRBJ1-2; 8 positions agree with TRBD1. The CDR3 contains 15 residues. J gave up 2 bases and V 2 bases, and 5 bases lay outside the gene matches. The germline gives CDR1 SGDLS, CDR2 YYNGEE.

The V gene is TRBV12-3 or TRBV12-4, the J gene TRBJ2-7; tentative D call: TRBD1 (6 bases). The CDR3 has 13 amino acids. V was cut by 5 bases and J by 2 bases, with 10 bases left in between. CDR3 DNA: TGTGCCAGCAGTGAAGACAGGACCTACGAGCAGTACTTC. It yields the protein CASSEDRTYEQYF.

This clonotype was counted between two and nine times. The rearrangement links TRBV7-2 to TRBJ2-5; the D gene could be TRBD1 or TRBD2 (5 bases each). V dropped 4 bases and J dropped 5 bases, with 20 bases sitting between them. CDR3 size: 16 residues. Germline CDR1 SGHTA, CDR2 FQGNSA. The CDR3: CASSSRDLLIGETQYF. CDR3 nucleotides: TGTGCCAGCAGCTCAAGGGACCTTCTGATCGGGGAGACCCAGTACTTC.

This clonotype was picked up many times. This chain links TRBV5-1 with TRBJ1-2; D remains ambiguous. The CDR3 contains 14 residues. V was shortened by 0 bases and J by 1 base, with 7 bases between the two germline ends. Germline V gives CDR1 SGHRS, CDR2 YFSETQ. The CDR3 here is CASSLGRLNYGYTF. CDR3 coding DNA: TGCGCCAGCAGCTTGGGACGACTTAACTATGGCTACACCTTC.

This chain connects TRBV5-1 to TRBJ1-1, with 12 bases fitting TRBD1. This CDR3 is built from 16 residues. CDR1 and CDR2 (germline): SGHRS, YFSETQ. The V segment lost 0 bases and the J segment 5 bases; nucleotides outside the gene matches: 5. The CDR3 reads CASSLGGTGGVTEAFF. The CDR3 DNA follows: TGCGCCAGCAGCTTGGGCGGGACAGGGGGCGTAACTGAAGCTTTCTTT. The full variable domain, in which reference TRBV5-1 and TRBJ1-1 provide the parts outside the CDR3, is KAGVTQTPRYLIKTRGQQVTLSCSPISGHRSVSWYQQTPGQGLQFLFEYFSETQRNKGNFPGRFSGRQFSNSRSEMNVSTLELGDSALYLCASSLGGTGGVTEAFFGQGTRLTVV.

At least ten counts were recorded for this clonotype. The V call is TRBV7-2, the J call TRBJ2-6; no clear D. The CDR3 runs to 14 residues. Between the trimmed V and J ends, which lost 3 bases and 2 bases, there was a span of 5 bases. Germline assignment: CDR1 SGHTA and CDR2 FQGNSA. The CDR3 coding sequence is TGTGCCAGCAGCTTGTCGCCTGGGGCCAACGTCCTGACTTTC. Translated: CASSLSPGANVLTF. The full variable domain, with the rest looked up from reference TRBV7-2 and TRBJ2-6, is GAGVSQSPSNKVTEKGKDVELRCDPISGHTALYWYRQSLGQGLEFLIYFQGNSAPDKSGLPSDRFSAERTGGSVSTLTIQRTQQEDSAVYLCASSLSPGANVLTFGAGSRLTVL.

The rearrangement links TRBV12-3 or TRBV12-4 to TRBJ2-1, with D perhaps TRBD1 (6 bases). Trimming left V 3 bases short and J 6 bases short, with 18 bases between. CDR3 size: 16 residues. CDR3 sequence: CASSFRGAPSFNEQFF. CDR3 DNA: TGTGCCAGCAGTTTCAGGGGCGCCCCTAGCTTCAATGAGCAGTTCTTC.

This sequence joins TRBV4-1 and TRBJ2-1, with TRBD2 matching 11 bases. The CDR3 consists of 15 residues. CDR1 and CDR2 (germline): MGHRA, YSYEKL. Trimming at V came to 4 bases and at J to 6 bases, leaving 5 bases not matched to a gene. CDR3 sequence (DNA): TGCGCCAGCAGCCTATCGGGACTAGCGGCCAATGAGCAGTTCTTC. This codes for CASSLSGLAANEQFF.

This clonotype has a count of ten or more. The V gene is TRBV7-2, the J gene TRBJ2-5; a weak D match, TRBD1 (6 bases). V was pared by 1 base and J by 4 bases, with 7 bases between. This CDR3 region has 13 residues. Germline values: CDR1 SGHTA, CDR2 FQGNSA. CDR3 nucleotide sequence: TGTGCCAGCAGCTTAGGGACAGCAGAGACCCAGTACTTC. Translation gives CASSLGTAETQYF.

J is TRBJ2-2 and V is TRBV7-2, with D unresolved. V was trimmed by 6 bases and J by 3 bases, leaving 8 bases between them. CDR3 length equals 13 residues. The germline V gene encodes CDR1 SGHTA and CDR2 FQGNSA. The CDR3 bases are TGTGCCAGCAGAATATCTTACACCGGGGAGCTGTTTTTT. Amino acid sequence: CASRISYTGELFF.

This sequence joins TRBV4-2 and TRBJ2-7; tentative D call: TRBD2 (5 bases). The V gene's germline CDR1 is LGHNA and CDR2 YNFKEQ. The CDR3 has 16 residues. V lost 1 base, J lost 2 bases, and 15 bases lay in between. CDR3 nucleotide sequence: TGTGCCAGCAGCCAAGCTGAGGCTAGCCTCCCCTACGAGCAGTACTTC. Its protein is CASSQAEASLPYEQYF.

This clonotype has just a few counts. The gene calls are TRBV20-1 and TRBJ2-1, with 10 nucleotides matching TRBD1. The V gene's germline CDR1 is DFQATT and CDR2 SNEGSKA (reference sequence). V lost 5 bases and J lost 0; bases outside the gene matches: 13. This CDR3 region has 18 residues. This CDR3 is CSARPTNGTGVSYNEQFF. The CDR3 nucleotides are TGCAGTGCTCGCCCCACGAATGGGACAGGGGTCTCCTACAATGAGCAGTTCTTC.

This clonotype came up a few times. The chain is built from TRBV9 and TRBJ1-2, with D possibly TRBD1 on 5 matching bases. Germline CDR1 and CDR2: SGDLS and YYNGEE. V shed 0 bases and J shed 6 bases, with 9 bases lying between them. This CDR3 contains 13 residues. The CDR3 DNA reads TGTGCCAGCAGCGTAGGAAGAGGGGATGGCTACACCTTC. This encodes CASSVGRGDGYTF.

J is TRBJ1-2 and V is TRBV12-3 or TRBV12-4; D unresolved. Trimming cost V 2 bases and J 5 bases, with 15 bases left between them. The CDR3 runs 15 residues. CDR3 region: CASSLRRAARYGYTF. DNA of the CDR3: TGTGCCAGCAGTTTACGGAGGGCCGCTAGGTATGGCTACACCTTC.

The rearrangement links TRBV4-2 to TRBJ2-1; unclear D gene. The CDR3 is made up of 16 amino acids. Germline values: CDR1 LGHNA, CDR2 YNFKEQ. V lost 4 bases and J 5 bases, leaving 18 bases between the germline ends. CDR3 nucleotide sequence: TGTGCCAGCAGCCGAACCACCGGGCAGCCAAACAATGAGCAGTTCTTC. Translated, it gives CASSRTTGQPNNEQFF.

This clonotype has a handful of counts. The chain uses TRBV5-4 and TRBJ2-1; D perhaps matches TRBD2 (5 bases). From germline, CDR1 is SGHNT and CDR2 YYREEE (reference sequence). The V end lost 6 bases, the J end lost 8 bases, and 15 bases lay between the germline ends. The CDR3 covers 13 residues. CDR3 nucleotides: TGTGCCAGCACCAACACACTAGACCATGAGCAGTTCTTC. Translation gives CASTNTLDHEQFF.

This clonotype was seen more than once but under ten times. CDR3 loop: CASRPRDSYNEQFF. In DNA form, the CDR3 reads TGTGCCAGCAGACCTAGGGACAGCTACAATGAGCAGTTCTTC. This chain connects TRBV27 to TRBJ2-1; 7 nucleotides align to TRBD1. Germline CDR1 is MNHEY and CDR2 is SMNVEV (reference sequence). There are 14 residues in the CDR3. V dropped 6 bases and J dropped 3; count of bases not matched to a gene: 5.

The rearrangement joins TRBV20-1 to TRBJ1-2; TRBD1 might be the D (6 bases). The CDR3 runs 13 residues. Germline CDR1 reads DFQATT; CDR2 reads SNEGSKA (reference sequence). The germline V and J ends were trimmed by 6 bases and 4 bases, with 15 bases remaining between them. The CDR3 DNA reads TGCAGTGCGTGGGACAAGGGATCCTATGGCTACACCTTC. Amino acid sequence: CSAWDKGSYGYTF.

J is TRBJ2-7 and V is TRBV20-1, with TRBD2 matching 10 bases. This CDR3 is 14 amino acids long. Germline CDR1 DFQATT, CDR2 SNEGSKA (reference sequence). V shed 6 bases and J 3 bases; nucleotides not matched to a gene: 8. CDR3 region: CSAGGTSAFYEQYF. CDR3 DNA: TGCAGTGCCGGGGGGACTAGCGCTTTCTACGAGCAGTACTTC.